Given below is one TCR beta chain in context. CDR1 and CDR2 from the germline V gene are SGHAT and FQNNGV. The V end lost 6 bases, the J end lost 3 bases, and 18 bases lay between the germline ends. This CDR3 is built from 16 residues. This specimen belongs to a study of blood T cell repertoires in COVID-19. Study-level background: Sites across the United States, Italy and Spain contributed samples from acute and convalescent COVID-19. From T cells, B-cell-depleted T cells, or PBMCs came the material, which was cDNA or gDNA.

In the original analysis: Estimation of nucleated cell counts relied on the amplification of reference gene primers. TCRdb keeps only in-frame clones here, not all; method: immunoSEQ multiplex PCR. The D gene and trimming were derived from the DNA, and the V and J assignments and clone size from that table. The data show over 250,000 clones, about 90% seen once. The sample taken for sequencing was peripheral blood. The V call is TRBV11-2, the J call TRBJ1-3; perhaps TRBD1 as D (6 bases). The receptor was derived from a woman in her forties who had recovered from COVID-19. The CDR3 reads CASSKLGGTSGNTIYF. The CDR3 DNA reads TGTGCCAGCAGTAAACTAGGGGGGACTAGTGGAAACACCATATATTTT.